This T cell receptor (beta chain) was found in a study of tumor-infiltrating lymphocytes in primary liver carcinoma. This clonotype was seen at least ten times. The study extracted blood RNA from unsorted whole blood and also extracted germline DNA. Priming with a constant-region primer yielded TCR beta cDNA from roughly 0.45 ug total RNA. ARM-PCR was slightly modified, and three nested multiplex PCR rounds with it gave rise to the TCR beta libraries. Two initial PCR rounds of roughly 10 cycles each paired TRBV1-TRBV30 forward primers with a C-beta reverse primer. TCRdb fed the multiplex PCR reads into MiXCR, producing one record per CDR3 protein. The sample contains a few hundred thousand distinct CDR3 sequences, about 50% of which appear only once. The CDR3 runs to 12 residues. Germline V CDR1 and CDR2: SQVTM, ANQGSEA.

The specimen sequenced was peripheral blood. The receptor was isolated from a woman younger than 45 with primary liver carcinoma and hepatitis B virus infection. The genes are TRBV29-1 and TRBJ2-1; D perhaps matches TRBD2 (6 bases). The CDR3 nucleotides read TGCAGTATCCGACTAGAGTACAATGAGCAGTTCTTC. Residues: CSIRLEYNEQFF.